One and the same sample provided the 2 T cell receptor beta chains below, sequenced in a study of T cell responses to AZD1222 COVID-19 vaccine. Sequenced by immunoSEQ multiplex PCR; TCRdb stores in-frame clones only, minus some. The profile covers 80,000 to 100,000 clones, with 80% to 90% appearing a single time and around 10% taken by the ten largest. The sample consisted of peripheral blood, taken 28 days after the second AZD1222 dose. Receptors originate from an adult who received the AZD1222 COVID-19 vaccine.

Written as DNA, the CDR3 is TGTGCCAGCAGTCCGCCGACAGGGGCGGCCGGGGAGCTGTTTTTT. It codes for CASSPPTGAAGELFF. The rearrangement links TRBV6-2 or TRBV6-3 to TRBJ2-2, with 8 bases aligning to TRBD1. Germline V gives CDR1 MNHEY, CDR2 SVGEGT. Losses at the gene ends were 5 bases for V and 6 bases for J; bases not matched to a gene: 8. The CDR3 runs to 15 residues.

The V gene is TRBV3-1 (or the pseudogene TRBV3-2), the J gene TRBJ2-2, with a tentative D call TRBD1 (6 bases). The CDR3 extends over 17 amino acids. V lost 4 bases to trimming and J lost 5 bases, with 20 bases between them. Germline V gene lookup returns CDR1 LGHDT and CDR2 YNNKEL (reference sequence). Written as DNA, the CDR3 is TGTGCCAGCAGCCTAAACGTCAGGGGTTTGGGTACCGGGGAGCTGTTTTTT. Its translation is CASSLNVRGLGTGELFF.